A single sample is the source of the 32 T cell receptor beta chains below, sequenced in a study of T cell responses to AZD1222 COVID-19 vaccine. Using immunoSEQ multiplex PCR, the repertoire was profiled, and TCRdb retains in-frame clones only, with some absent. The sample gives about 56,000 clones, about 90% of which show up once; about a sixth is in the top ten. The source material was peripheral blood, sampled on day 0 of AZD1222 vaccination. These receptors originate from an adult in good health.

The gene calls are TRBV27 and TRBJ1-2, with TRBD1 matching over 7 bases. This CDR3 is built from 15 residues. V lost 2 bases, J lost 3 bases, and 6 bases stayed unmatched. Germline assignment: CDR1 MNHEY and CDR2 SMNVEV (reference sequence). The CDR3 bases are TGTGCCAGCAGTTTAATGGGGGACAGCCACTATGGCTACACCTTC. It encodes CASSLMGDSHYGYTF.

V usage is TRBV30 and J usage is TRBJ1-1, with no clear D. The CDR3 has 14 residues. The V gene lost 0 bases and the J gene lost 1 base, with 9 bases spanning the gap. CDR1 and CDR2 from the germline V gene are GTSNPN and SVGIG (reference sequence). CDR3 loop: CAWSVERSNTEAFF. Written as DNA, the CDR3 is TGTGCCTGGAGTGTAGAAAGATCGAACACTGAAGCTTTCTTT. Full variable domain (missing parts from reference TRBV30 and TRBJ1-1): SQTIHQWPATLVQPVGSPLSLECTVEGTSNPNLYWYRQAAGRGLQLLFYSVGIGQISSEVPQNLSASRPQDRQFILSSKKLLLSDSGFYLCAWSVERSNTEAFFGQGTRLTVV.

The V call is TRBV6-5, the J call TRBJ2-7; a possible D gene is TRBD1 (6 bases). The CDR3 has 15 amino acids. V lost 0 bases, J lost 5 bases, and 14 bases lay in between. The V gene's germline CDR1 is MNHEY and CDR2 SVGAGI. The CDR3 sequence: CASSYSSAGADEQYF. The CDR3 DNA sequence: TGTGCCAGCAGTTACTCTTCGGCAGGGGCTGACGAGCAGTACTTC.

The chain carries TRBV7-3 and TRBJ1-2, with a tentative D call TRBD1 (5 bases). The CDR3 is made up of 17 amino acids. V lost 2 bases and J 5 bases, leaving 21 bases between the germline ends. Germline V gene lookup returns CDR1 SGHTA and CDR2 FQGTGA. The CDR3 region is CASSLQGGAASPYGYTF. CDR3 nucleotides: TGTGCCAGCAGCTTACAGGGCGGCGCCGCGAGTCCTTATGGCTACACCTTC.

In its sample, this clone was seen a few times. J is TRBJ1-5 and V is TRBV12-3 or TRBV12-4; D is ambiguous. The CDR3 length is 13 residues. V was clipped by 6 bases and J by 6 bases, with 12 bases between them. CDR3 sequence: CASSLTGGQPQHF. As DNA, the CDR3 is TGTGCCAGCAGCCTCACCGGAGGTCAGCCCCAGCATTTT.

This clone was picked up one time. The chain employs TRBV10-3 and TRBJ1-1; D might be TRBD1 (6 bases). Germline CDR1 ENHRY, CDR2 SYGVKD. The CDR3 spans 16 residues. V lost 0 bases and J lost 5, with 16 bases in between. CDR3 coding DNA: TGTGCCATCAGTGAGTCGTTGTGGCAGGGGATGACTGAAGCTTTCTTT. It yields the protein CAISESLWQGMTEAFF.

DNA for the CDR3: TGTGCCAGCAGCGGTGGACAGGGGTTCTACGAGCAGTACTTC. Translating gives CASSGGQGFYEQYF. The chain combines TRBV7-9 with TRBJ2-7; 9 positions match TRBD1. V trimming: 5 bases; J trimming: 3 bases; junction bases outside the gene matches: 5. Looked up from germline, CDR1 is SEHNR and CDR2 is FQNEAQ (reference sequence). CDR3 length: 14 amino acids. The full variable domain, in which reference TRBV7-9 and TRBJ2-7 provide the parts outside the CDR3, is DTGVSQNPRHKITKRGQNVTFRCDPISEHNRLYWYRQTLGQGPEFLTYFQNEAQLEKSRLLSDRFSAERPKGSFSTLEIQRTEQGDSAMYLCASSGGQGFYEQYFGPGTRLTVT.

The sample holds a few counts of this clone. The V gene is TRBV30, the J gene TRBJ1-1; D is undetermined. Germline-derived CDR1 and CDR2 are GTSNPN and SVGIG (reference sequence). This CDR3 contains 13 residues. The V gene lost 2 bases and the J gene lost 6 bases, with 13 bases spanning the gap. The CDR3: CAWSWITGAEAFF. For the CDR3, the DNA is TGTGCCTGGAGTTGGATCACCGGGGCTGAAGCTTTCTTT.

The V call is TRBV4-1, the J call TRBJ1-1; D unclear. Germline loops: CDR1 MGHRA, CDR2 YSYEKL. The CDR3 length is 14 residues. V was trimmed by 1 base and J by 1 base, leaving 7 bases between them. The CDR3 DNA is TGCGCCAGCAGCCAAGGTAACGGGAACACTGAAGCTTTCTTT. Its protein product is CASSQGNGNTEAFF.

The CDR3 protein is CASSFAEGNTEAFF. CDR3 DNA sequence: TGTGCCAGCAGCTTTGCCGAAGGGAACACTGAAGCTTTCTTT. The chain joins TRBV7-8 to TRBJ1-1; no reliable D call. V gave up 3 bases and J gave up 1 base, with 9 bases separating them. Germline lookup yields CDR1 SGHVS and CDR2 FQNEAQ. CDR3 length equals 14 residues.

The chain links TRBV28 to TRBJ1-4; perhaps TRBD1 as D (5 bases). V dropped 3 bases and J dropped 5 bases, with 10 bases sitting between them. This CDR3 spans 14 amino acids. Looked up from germline, CDR1 is MDHEN and CDR2 is SYDVKM. The CDR3 nucleotides are TGTGCCAGCAGTTTGGGGCAAGTAAATGAAAAACTGTTTTTT. As protein: CASSLGQVNEKLFF.

The rearrangement links TRBV5-1 to TRBJ2-5; D gene unclear. Germline values: CDR1 SGHRS, CDR2 YFSETQ. V was clipped by 2 bases and J by 5 bases, with 16 bases between them. The CDR3 spans 15 residues. The CDR3 sequence is CASSFGDLPWETQYF. In nucleotides, the CDR3 is TGCGCCAGCAGCTTTGGGGATCTGCCTTGGGAGACCCAGTACTTC.

CDR3 sequence (DNA): TGTGCCAGCAGTTTATCCAACCTCCCTAGCGGGAGCGTCTACGAGCAGTACTTC. Translating it yields CASSLSNLPSGSVYEQYF. The chain combines TRBV27 with TRBJ2-7; 10 bases align to TRBD2. CDR3 size: 18 residues. V lost 0 bases and J lost 3; bases outside the gene matches: 11. Per the germline V gene, CDR1 is MNHEY and CDR2 is SMNVEV (reference sequence).

The chain carries TRBV6-4 and TRBJ1-2; tentative D call: TRBD1 (6 bases). Germline loops: CDR1 MRHNA, CDR2 SNTAGT. The CDR3 totals 15 residues. The germline V and J ends were trimmed by 5 bases and 4 bases, with 17 bases remaining between them. The CDR3 nucleotides read TGTGCCAGCAGTCCTCGAGGGGGACTGGGCTATGGCTACACCTTC. It specifies CASSPRGGLGYGYTF.

This chain links TRBV19 with TRBJ2-7, with 8 nucleotides matching TRBD1. The V and J ends lost 5 bases and 10 bases, in that order; junction bases with no gene match: 7. Germline CDR1 LNHDA, CDR2 SQIVND (reference sequence). CDR3 length: 12 amino acids. CDR3 in amino acids: CASSARTGLQYF. In nucleotides, the CDR3 is TGTGCCAGTAGTGCCCGGACAGGGCTTCAGTACTTC.

This chain connects TRBV27 to TRBJ1-1; tentative D call: TRBD1 (6 bases). V lost 2 bases and J 1 base, leaving 8 bases between the germline ends. Germline values: CDR1 MNHEY, CDR2 SMNVEV (reference sequence). The CDR3 sequence is 14 residues long. CDR3 coding DNA: TGTGCCAGCAGTTTAGCAGGGGAGAACACTGAAGCTTTCTTT. Its translation: CASSLAGENTEAFF.

The V gene is TRBV29-1, the J gene TRBJ1-1; D call uncertain. The germline V gene has CDR1 SQVTM and CDR2 ANQGSEA. CDR3 length: 13 amino acids. V was trimmed by 7 bases and J by 0 bases, leaving 12 bases between them. CDR3 sequence: CSGLREVNTEAFF. CDR3 in DNA: TGCAGCGGCCTAAGGGAGGTGAACACTGAAGCTTTCTTT.

V gene TRBV19 combines with J gene TRBJ1-2; 7 positions agree with TRBD1. There are 13 residues in the CDR3. V gave up 6 bases and J gave up 4 bases; unmatched junction bases: 5. Germline CDR1 is LNHDA and CDR2 is SQIVND (reference sequence). Written as DNA, the CDR3 is TGTGCCAGTAGCCCCGGGACAGCCTATGGCTACACCTTC. Amino acids: CASSPGTAYGYTF.

A few counts support this clone. The chain links TRBV27 to TRBJ1-2; D remains unclear. Germline CDR1 MNHEY, CDR2 SMNVEV (reference sequence). V dropped 8 bases and J dropped 0 bases, with 13 bases sitting between them. This CDR3 is built from 14 residues. The CDR3 nucleotides are TGTGCCAGCTCGGGTCTGGGAGCTAACTATGGCTACACCTTC. Its protein product is CASSGLGANYGYTF.

V and J are TRBV4-3 and TRBJ1-1; TRBD1 aligns across 7 bases. The J segment lost 3 bases and the V segment lost 2 bases, leaving 3 bases of the junction unmatched. Per the germline V gene, CDR1 is LGHNA and CDR2 is YSLEER. The CDR3 is made up of 14 amino acids. The CDR3 loop reads CASSQPDRDTEAFF. The CDR3 coding sequence is TGCGCCAGCAGCCAACCTGACAGGGACACTGAAGCTTTCTTT.

The genes are TRBV7-2 and TRBJ2-7; 14 bases are shared with TRBD2. The CDR3 is 18 amino acids. Trimming removed 4 bases from V and 3 bases from J; junction bases left unmatched: 11. The germline CDR1 and CDR2 sequences are SGHTA and FQGNSA. CDR3 residues: CASSSQGLAGGPFYEQYF. CDR3 nucleotide sequence: TGTGCCAGCAGCTCTCAAGGACTAGCGGGAGGTCCATTCTACGAGCAGTACTTC.

This clone was detected a few times. This rearrangement joins TRBV6-1 to TRBJ2-7; possible D gene TRBD2, 5 bases. Germline-derived CDR1 and CDR2 are MNHNS and SASEGT. Trimming cost V 1 base and J 3 bases, with 16 bases left between them. This CDR3 is built from 16 residues. CDR3 loop: CASSEVLRAPDYEQYF. Here the CDR3 DNA reads TGTGCCAGCAGTGAAGTGTTGAGGGCCCCAGACTACGAGCAGTACTTC.

V is TRBV7-9 and J is TRBJ1-6; the D is unclear. V was trimmed by 4 bases and J by 14 bases, leaving 24 bases between them. This CDR3 has 16 amino acids. Germline CDR1 and CDR2: SEHNR and FQNEAQ (reference sequence). As DNA, the CDR3 is TGTGCCAGCAGCTCAGCCTTGGATTTTCCTCAGAGAACCCTCCACTTT. Protein product: CASSSALDFPQRTLHF.

V and J are TRBV9 and TRBJ1-6; no reliable D call. This CDR3 comprises 17 residues. CDR1 and CDR2 from the germline V gene are SGDLS and YYNGEE. V gave up 0 bases and J gave up 6 bases, with 16 bases separating them. The CDR3 here is CASSVEPYILPNSPLHF. The CDR3 bases are TGTGCCAGCAGCGTAGAGCCCTACATTCTTCCTAATTCACCCCTCCACTTT.

This chain links TRBV28 with TRBJ1-4; 9 nucleotides agree with TRBD1. The CDR3 contains 17 residues. Germline CDR1 is MDHEN and CDR2 is SYDVKM. With V trimmed by 6 bases and J by 0 bases, 8 bases remained unmatched. For the CDR3, the DNA is TGTGCCAGCAGACCTACAGGGGGCAGTCCAACTAATGAAAAACTGTTTTTT. Protein product: CASRPTGGSPTNEKLFF.

The chain has TRBV18 and TRBJ1-3; D remains unclear. The germline V gene has CDR1 KGHSH and CDR2 LQKENI. The CDR3 length is 16 residues. V was shortened by 4 bases and J by 0 bases, with 13 bases between the two germline ends. CDR3 amino acids: CASSLGPDPSGNTIYF. CDR3 nucleotide sequence: TGTGCCAGCTCACTAGGGCCGGACCCCTCTGGAAACACCATATATTTT.

This clone showed up just once. The V gene is TRBV24-1, the J gene TRBJ1-1; TRBD1 is a possible D gene (5 bases). Germline V gene sequence: CDR1 KGHDR, CDR2 SFDVKD. CDR3 length equals 15 residues. V lost 9 bases to trimming and J lost 0 bases, with 16 bases between them. The CDR3 DNA reads TGTGCCACCGCCAGTGGGGCCCAGATGAACACTGAAGCTTTCTTT. It encodes CATASGAQMNTEAFF.

This clone is categorized as medium-sized. The rearrangement joins TRBV6-4 to TRBJ2-2; TRBD2 agrees at 7 bases. CDR1 and CDR2 from the germline V gene are MRHNA and SNTAGT. V lost 0 bases, J lost 6 bases, and 4 bases stayed unmatched. The CDR3 is 15 residues long. Written as DNA, the CDR3 is TGTGCCAGCAGTGACTCTGCGGGAGAGGCCGGGGAGCTGTTTTTT. Protein sequence: CASSDSAGEAGELFF.

The chain uses TRBV7-6 and TRBJ1-3; no clear D gene. The CDR3 extends over 15 amino acids. Germline V gene data show CDR1 as SGHVS and CDR2 as FNYEAQ. Trimming removed 5 bases at V and 1 base at J, with 12 bases between. The DNA of the CDR3 is TGTGCCAGCAGCCCCCGGGCCCCGTCTGGAAACACCATATATTTT. This translates into CASSPRAPSGNTIYF.

DNA of the CDR3: TGCAGCGTTGATGGCCAGACAACTAACTATGGCTACACCTTC. Protein product: CSVDGQTTNYGYTF. The V and J genes are TRBV29-1 and TRBJ1-2; D call uncertain. V lost 3 bases to trimming and J lost 0 bases, with 11 bases between them. The CDR3 contains 14 residues. Germline loops: CDR1 SQVTM, CDR2 ANQGSEA.

The chain links TRBV7-2 to TRBJ1-2; D is uncertain. The CDR3 covers 13 residues. CDR1 and CDR2 from the germline V gene are SGHTA and FQGNSA. The germline V and J ends were trimmed by 1 base and 4 bases, with 7 bases remaining between them. The CDR3 DNA follows: TGTGCCAGCAGCTTAGTTAGAGGCTATGGCTACACCTTC. Protein: CASSLVRGYGYTF.

V gene TRBV30 combines with J gene TRBJ1-1; D is possibly TRBD1 (5 bases). Trimming left V 8 bases short and J 6 bases short, with 10 bases between. There are 10 residues in the CDR3. Germline CDR1 GTSNPN, CDR2 SVGIG (reference sequence). The DNA of the CDR3 is TGTGCCCTTCAGGGACCTGAAGCTTTCTTT. It encodes CALQGPEAFF.